This T cell receptor (beta chain) is drawn from a study of T cells in Graves' hyperthyroidism and ophthalmopathy. Ophthalmopathy patients had moderate-to-severe active disease, CAS ≥3, NOSPECS ≥4, and disease duration under 3 months. Used for diagnoses were clinical symptoms, serum thyroxine and TRAb, thyroid ultrasound and orbital computed tomography. The investigators amplified TCR beta CDR3 regions from RNA transcripts. Researchers ran a first-round RT-PCR on the TCR CDR3 using the HTBI primer set. Via MiXCR, TCRdb re-called the multiplex PCR reads, giving one row per CDR3 protein. This table holds hundreds of thousands of distinct CDR3 sequences, around 15% found once. The TCR originated in a man between 18 and 35 years old with Graves' ophthalmopathy. The sequencing sample was made of blood.

CDR3: CASSESRGRLDYGYTF. DNA for the CDR3: TGTGCCAGCAGTGAATCGAGGGGGCGGTTGGACTATGGCTACACCTTC. The chain combines TRBV25-1 with TRBJ1-2, with 7 bases that match TRBD1. Germline trimming cut 1 base from V and 3 bases from J; bases unmatched to any gene: 8. Looked up from germline, CDR1 is MGHDK and CDR2 is SYGVNS. The CDR3 is made up of 16 amino acids.